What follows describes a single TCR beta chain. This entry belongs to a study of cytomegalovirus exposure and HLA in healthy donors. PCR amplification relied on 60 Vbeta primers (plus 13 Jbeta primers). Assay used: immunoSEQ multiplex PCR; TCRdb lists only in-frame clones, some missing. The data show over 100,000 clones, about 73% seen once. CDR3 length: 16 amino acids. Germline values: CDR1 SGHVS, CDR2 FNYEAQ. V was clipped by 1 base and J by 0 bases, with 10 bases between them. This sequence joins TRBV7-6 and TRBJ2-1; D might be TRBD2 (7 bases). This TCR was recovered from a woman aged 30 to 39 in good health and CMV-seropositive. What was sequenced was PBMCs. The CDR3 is CASSLGRGASYNEQFF. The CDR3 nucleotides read TGTGCCAGCAGCTTAGGTCGGGGGGCCTCCTACAATGAGCAGTTCTTC. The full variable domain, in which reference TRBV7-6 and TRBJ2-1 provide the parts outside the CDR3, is GAGVSQSPRYKVTKRGQDVALRCDPISGHVSLYWYRQALGQGPEFLTYFNYEAQQDKSGLPNDRFSAERPEGSISTLTIQRTEQRDSAMYRCASSLGRGASYNEQFFGPGTRLTVL.